This TCR beta chain appears in the sequencing data of a study of T-cell memory formation after mild COVID-19. The overall study: There were largely donor-specific TCR clusters.

The sample holds a few counts of this clonotype. Its cognate antigen is unknown. TCR alpha and TCR beta cDNA libraries with sample barcodes and UMIs came from 5'RACE using constant-segment primers. TCRdb re-called the 5' RACE reads through MiXCR, storing one row per CDR3 protein. Of about 300,000 distinct CDR3 sequences listed, roughly a fifth are singletons. Study-wide points: Chiefly within CM and EM were the contracting CD4+ clones; CD8+ ones were within EMRA.

This clonotype was obtained from a man between 18 and 29 years old who had mild COVID-19 (a few samples of this study predate the infection). Cell type and time point are not known. The sample consisted of PBMCs or a T cell subset sorted from them (not recorded which).

In DNA, the CDR3 is TGTGCCAGCAGCCCAGGTTTTTGGGGTGAGCAGTTCTTC. Translating gives CASSPGFWGEQFF. The V gene is TRBV9, the J gene TRBJ2-1; D gene unclear. The CDR3 length is 13 residues. In germline, CDR1 is SGDLS, CDR2 YYNGEE. V lost 4 bases, J lost 9 bases, and 14 bases lay in between. The whole variable domain, remainder taken from reference TRBV9 and TRBJ2-1, is DSGVTQTPKHLITATGQRVTLRCSPRSGDLSVYWYQQSLDQGLQFLIQYYNGEERAKGNILERFSAQQFPDLHSELNLSSLELGDSALYFCASSPGFWGEQFFGPGTRLTVL.